The TCR beta chain under discussion was sequenced for a study of T cells in Graves' hyperthyroidism and ophthalmopathy. The study included ophthalmopathy patients with Clinical Activity Score at least 3, NOSPECS grade at least 4 and duration under 3 months. Together with thyroid ultrasound, orbital computed tomography, serum thyroxine and TRAb, clinical symptoms were used for diagnoses. Trimming stripped 3 bases from V and 2 bases from J, with 11 bases between. The CDR3 extends over 13 amino acids. Germline CDR1 is DFQATT and CDR2 is SNEGSKA (reference sequence). This clonotype was detected a few times. It was RNA transcripts that yielded the amplified TCR beta CDR3 regions. During a first-round RT-PCR of the TCR CDR3, the HTBI primer set was used. TCRdb analysed the multiplex PCR reads with MiXCR anew, one entry per CDR3 protein. The sample has around 600,000 distinct CDR3 sequences; more than 12% are singletons.

This rearrangement joins TRBV20-1 to TRBJ2-7, with unresolved D. The clonotype originates from a woman aged 50 to 60 with Graves' ophthalmopathy. The sequenced sample was blood. Here the CDR3 reads CSASEARTYEQYF. The CDR3 nucleotides are TGCAGTGCTAGTGAGGCAAGAACCTACGAGCAGTACTTC.